This T cell receptor beta chain was obtained from a study of cytomegalovirus exposure and HLA in healthy donors. As for the study in general: In an earlier analysis, 95 million to 140 million unique TCR beta sequences were found from about 180 million T cells. Membership in the Caucasian-associated ancestry cluster was found for 65% to 85% of almost 400 genotyped donors.

Despite likely unrecorded immune exposures, the donors were nominally healthy at the time of sampling. PCR primers comprised 60 Vbeta and 13 Jbeta primers. Produced via immunoSEQ multiplex PCR; TCRdb's table is partial and in-frame only. In the table there are 200,000 to 250,000 clones, roughly 70% of which are singletons. Germline loops: CDR1 SQVTM, CDR2 ANQGSEA. V was shortened by 5 bases and J by 1 base, with 12 bases between the two germline ends. The CDR3 is 13 residues long. This chain uses TRBV29-1 with TRBJ2-7, with D possibly being TRBD2 (7 bases). The origin of this receptor is a man aged 40-49 years in good health and CMV-seropositive. The source material was PBMCs. CDR3 bases: TGCAGCGTTAAAGGGGGGGGTTCCTACGAGCAGTACTTC. Its translation: CSVKGGGSYEQYF.